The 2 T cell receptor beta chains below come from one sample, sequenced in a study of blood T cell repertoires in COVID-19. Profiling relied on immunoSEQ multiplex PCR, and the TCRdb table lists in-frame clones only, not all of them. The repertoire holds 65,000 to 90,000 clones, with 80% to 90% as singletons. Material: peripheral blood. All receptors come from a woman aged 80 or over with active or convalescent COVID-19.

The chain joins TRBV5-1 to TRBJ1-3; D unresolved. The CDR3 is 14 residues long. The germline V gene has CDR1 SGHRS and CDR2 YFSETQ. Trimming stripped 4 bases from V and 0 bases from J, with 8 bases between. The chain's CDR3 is CASSPGSSGNTIYF. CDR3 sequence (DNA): TGCGCCAGCAGCCCGGGGTCCTCTGGAAACACCATATATTTT.

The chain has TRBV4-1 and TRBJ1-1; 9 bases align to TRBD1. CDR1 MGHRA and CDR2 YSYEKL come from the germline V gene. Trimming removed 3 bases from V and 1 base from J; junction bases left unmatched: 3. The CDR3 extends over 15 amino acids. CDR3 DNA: TGCGCCAGCAGCCACCTGGGACAGGGGAACACTGAAGCTTTCTTT. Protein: CASSHLGQGNTEAFF.